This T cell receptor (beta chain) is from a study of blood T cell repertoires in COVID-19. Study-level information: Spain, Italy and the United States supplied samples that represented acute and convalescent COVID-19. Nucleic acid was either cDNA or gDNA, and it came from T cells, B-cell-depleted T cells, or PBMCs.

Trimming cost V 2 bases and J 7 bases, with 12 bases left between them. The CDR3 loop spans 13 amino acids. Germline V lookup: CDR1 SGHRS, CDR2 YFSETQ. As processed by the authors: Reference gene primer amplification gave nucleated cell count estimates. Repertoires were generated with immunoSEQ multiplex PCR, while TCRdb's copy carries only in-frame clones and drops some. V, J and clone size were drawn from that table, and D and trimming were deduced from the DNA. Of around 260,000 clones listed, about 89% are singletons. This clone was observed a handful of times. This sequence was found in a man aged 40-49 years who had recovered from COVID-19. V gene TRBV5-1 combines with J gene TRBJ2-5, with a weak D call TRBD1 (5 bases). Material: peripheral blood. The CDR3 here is CASSFGQGGTQYF. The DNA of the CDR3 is TGCGCCAGCAGCTTCGGGCAGGGTGGGACCCAGTACTTC.